This T cell receptor (beta chain) was obtained from a study of T cell repertoires in cytomegalovirus infection (dated by TCRdb to between 2018 and 2021). Notes on the research overall: Donor HLA type was relevant to the analysis, because carriage of CMV infection together with the matching HLA type was indicated by public TCR beta signatures.

Results and caveats for the whole study, not just this receptor: In the ex vivo response, HLA-C-restricted CMV-specific TCR beta clonotypes were dominant, and in two of eight donors the single most frequent clonotype came from this HLA-C-restricted group. In both this cohort and an independent cohort of approximately 350 donors, the cumulative frequency of public TCR beta family members distinguished carriers of CMV infection plus the relevant HLA type.

The sequencer was an Illumina HiSeq 1500. The raw public data were reprocessed by TCRdb itself: fastp quality trimming at Q25, MiXCR clonotype calling, in-frame beta chains only. Duplicate CDR3 protein sequences are folded into a single record with the most common DNA and genes. Present in this sample are some 150,000 distinct CDR3 sequences, 5.5% to 7% of which were seen just once. The ten largest clones represent 18% of the sample. This clonotype has at least ten counts. Its antigen target is currently unknown. No base-level quality is on record; no much larger clone is a single base apart. The source of this sequence is a human donor in good health (CMV status not recorded). Some clones in this sample may be carry-over from other donors' samples. Sequences were obtained from PBMCs.

The nucleotide sequence is TGCAGCGGTAGCGGGGGGCGAGATACGCAGTATTTT. It encodes CSGSGGRDTQYF. In this chain, TRBV29-1 is recombined with TRBJ2-3; TRBD2 agrees with 10 junctional bases. The CDR3 sequence holds 12 residues, the cysteine and phenylalanine included. Solely the CDR3 DNA is kept, with 36 bases framed from the first base. Ends trimmed: V by 7 bases, J by 5 bases; bases unmatched to a gene: 3. The germline V gene sets CDR1 to SQVTM and CDR2 to ANQGSEA.